This passage covers 3 T cell receptor beta chains from one sample sequenced in a study of cytomegalovirus exposure and HLA in healthy donors. Data came from immunoSEQ multiplex PCR; TCRdb stores just in-frame clones and leaves some out. The data show 250,000 to 400,000 clones, roughly 90% seen once. Sequencing was done on a sample of PBMCs. Source of these receptors: a man aged 30-40 years in good health and CMV-seronegative.

This chain connects TRBV29-1 to TRBJ1-2; D unclear. Per the germline V gene, CDR1 is SQVTM and CDR2 is ANQGSEA. V dropped 0 bases and J dropped 0 bases, with 11 bases sitting between them. The length of the CDR3 is 15 residues. The CDR3 here is CSVEDLQKSNYGYTF. DNA for the CDR3: TGCAGCGTTGAAGATCTTCAGAAGTCTAACTATGGCTACACCTTC.

The chain uses TRBV6-5 and TRBJ1-6; unclear D gene. Germline-derived CDR1 and CDR2 are MNHEY and SVGAGI. Trimming shortened V by 5 bases and J by 10 bases, and 15 bases separated the two germline ends. CDR3 length: 14 residues. Here the CDR3 reads CASSELSAKSPLHF. CDR3 sequence (DNA): TGTGCCAGCAGTGAATTGTCAGCGAAGTCACCCCTCCACTTT.

The table lists this clone with a count of one. This sequence joins TRBV27 and TRBJ2-1; the D gene is possibly TRBD1 (5 bases). The CDR3 is 13 residues long. V lost 3 bases and J 3 bases, leaving 6 bases between the germline ends. Germline V gives CDR1 MNHEY, CDR2 SMNVEV (reference sequence). Here the CDR3 DNA reads TGTGCCAGCAGTTTTGACAGCTACAATGAGCAGTTCTTC. This translates into CASSFDSYNEQFF.